This T cell receptor (beta chain) appears in the sequencing data of a study of cytomegalovirus exposure and HLA in healthy donors. Notes on the study in general: The study listed roughly 160 cytomegalovirus-associated TCR beta chains. Earlier analysis found most TCR beta V segments productive about 90% or about 30% of the time.

In regard to this clone: Its target is unknown.

Primers for the PCR totalled 60 Vbeta and 13 Jbeta. TCRdb's table, derived via immunoSEQ multiplex PCR, lists solely in-frame clones and lacks some. The sample holds 79,000 or so clones, 60% to 75% seen once. Germline CDR1 and CDR2: SGHRS and YFSETQ. V lost 0 bases to trimming and J lost 3 bases; unmatched junction nucleotides: 3. This CDR3 comprises 14 residues. This chain uses TRBV5-1 with TRBJ2-7; the match to TRBD2 covers 7 bases. The TCR comes from a woman between 40 and 55 years old in good health and CMV-seropositive. Sequenced material: PBMCs. CDR3 nucleotide sequence: TGCGCCAGCAGCTTGGGGGAGGGAGTCTACGAGCAGTACTTC. It translates to CASSLGEGVYEQYF.